This T cell receptor beta chain was sequenced during a study of blood T cell repertoires in COVID-19. Turning to the study itself: Samples representing acute and convalescent COVID-19 were sourced from the United States, Italy and Spain. In each case, the material was cDNA or gDNA derived from T cells, B-cell-depleted T cells, or PBMCs.

After removal of 1 base from V and 1 base from J, the junction contained 2 bases not matched to a gene. CDR3 size: 15 residues. Germline CDR1 MDHEN, CDR2 SYDVKM. Assay used: immunoSEQ multiplex PCR; TCRdb lists only in-frame clones, some missing. The sample contains about 220,000 clones, about 85% of which appear only once. The chain has TRBV28 and TRBJ1-1; 8 bases align to TRBD1. Sequencing was performed on peripheral blood. The sequence was collected from a middle-aged man who had recovered from COVID-19. In DNA form, the CDR3 reads TGTGCCAGCAGTTTATCCACAGGGGGGAACACTGAAGCTTTCTTT. As protein: CASSLSTGGNTEAFF.